This T cell receptor beta chain was found in a study of T cell responses to AZD1222 COVID-19 vaccine. Regarding the study as a whole: Repertoires were collected only later (after the peak T cell response had occurred).

The repertoire was sequenced with immunoSEQ multiplex PCR; TCRdb's copy has only in-frame clones and lacks some. The table lists 140,000 to 150,000 clones, 85% to 95% of them singletons. As to this clone: What it recognizes is unknown.

Germline V gene data show CDR1 as MDHEN and CDR2 as SYDVKM. V lost 7 bases, J lost 4 bases, and 8 bases lay in between. The CDR3 has 12 residues. The chain couples TRBV28 to TRBJ1-3; D call uncertain. The sequencing here drew on peripheral blood, taken after recovery from COVID-19. This clonotype originated in an adult who had recovered from COVID-19. The CDR3 DNA reads TGTGCCAGCAATCCGGGGGGAAACACCATATATTTT. Amino acid sequence: CASNPGGNTIYF.